These 7 T cell receptor beta chains were sequenced from one sample in a study of early T cells in non-severe SARS-CoV-2 infection. TCRdb reanalysed the 5' RACE reads using MiXCR and keeps one entry per CDR3 protein. The data show roughly 66,000 distinct CDR3 sequences, with approximately 9.1% seen just once and 3.2% held by the top ten. The source material was whole blood. Every receptor here comes from an adult who was a healthcare worker with PCR-confirmed SARS-CoV-2 infection or an uninfected control (not recorded which).

This clonotype has more than one count but fewer than ten. V is TRBV7-2 and J is TRBJ2-2; 9 positions agree with TRBD1. The length of the CDR3 is 15 residues. CDR1 and CDR2 (germline): SGHTA, FQGNSA. The V gene end was trimmed by 3 bases and the J gene end by 4 bases; junction bases not matched to a gene: 3. CDR3 loop: CASSFRTGVTGELFF. For the CDR3, the DNA is TGTGCCAGCAGCTTCAGGACAGGGGTCACCGGGGAGCTGTTTTTT.

This clonotype was detected many times. The chain uses TRBV7-9 and TRBJ2-5, with D maybe TRBD1 (6 bases). Germline V gene sequence: CDR1 SEHNR, CDR2 FQNEAQ (reference sequence). This CDR3 has 15 amino acids. V gave up 0 bases and J gave up 3 bases, with 11 bases separating them. CDR3 region: CASSLALWTEETQYF. In DNA form, the CDR3 reads TGTGCCAGCAGCTTAGCGCTGTGGACAGAAGAGACCCAGTACTTC.

The sample holds many counts of this clonotype. The chain has TRBV10-2 and TRBJ2-1; TRBD2 matches 11 bases. CDR1 is WSHSY, CDR2 SAAADI, per germline. The length of the CDR3 is 15 residues. V lost 5 bases to trimming and J lost 9 bases; unmatched junction nucleotides: 9. The CDR3 DNA is TGCGCCAGCAGTCTAATAGCGGGAGGGCCCGGTGAGCAGTTCTTC. This encodes CASSLIAGGPGEQFF.

The chain uses TRBV4-2 and TRBJ2-5; no clear D. The CDR3 length is 12 residues. The V gene's germline CDR1 is LGHNA and CDR2 YNFKEQ. Trimming left V 1 base short and J 5 bases short, with 5 bases between. CDR3 residues: CASSQAQETQYF. The CDR3 bases are TGTGCCAGCAGCCAAGCTCAGGAGACCCAGTACTTC.

Turning to this clonotype: It may be a read error: a sequence one base away is much more abundant. The V gene is TRBV28, the J gene TRBJ2-7; TRBD1 aligns across 8 bases. Germline CDR1 is MDHEN and CDR2 is SYDVKM. This CDR3 is 17 amino acids long. CDR3 in DNA: TGCGCCAGCGGTTTTGGGTCACGGACAGGGATCCAGTACGAGCAGTACTTC. Residues: CASGFGSRTGIQYEQYF.

This clonotype came up a few times. This rearrangement joins TRBV7-8 to TRBJ2-3; D tentatively fits TRBD1 or TRBD2 (5 bases each). The CDR3 is 15 amino acids. The ends were cut back, 5 bases at V and 5 bases at J, with 17 bases in the middle. The germline gives CDR1 SGHVS, CDR2 FQNEAQ. The CDR3 DNA is TGTGCCAGCAGCCCTTGGGGGAGTGAGAGAGATACGCAGTATTTT. It codes for CASSPWGSERDTQYF.

J is TRBJ2-7 and V is TRBV3-1, with a weak D call TRBD1 (6 bases). V gave up 4 bases and J gave up 2 bases, with 15 bases separating them. This CDR3 is built from 15 residues. The germline V gene has CDR1 LGHDT and CDR2 YNNKEL (reference sequence). The DNA for the CDR3 is TGTGCCAGCAGCCCGCATGGGGGCGAAGCCTACGAGCAGTACTTC. Its protein product is CASSPHGGEAYEQYF.